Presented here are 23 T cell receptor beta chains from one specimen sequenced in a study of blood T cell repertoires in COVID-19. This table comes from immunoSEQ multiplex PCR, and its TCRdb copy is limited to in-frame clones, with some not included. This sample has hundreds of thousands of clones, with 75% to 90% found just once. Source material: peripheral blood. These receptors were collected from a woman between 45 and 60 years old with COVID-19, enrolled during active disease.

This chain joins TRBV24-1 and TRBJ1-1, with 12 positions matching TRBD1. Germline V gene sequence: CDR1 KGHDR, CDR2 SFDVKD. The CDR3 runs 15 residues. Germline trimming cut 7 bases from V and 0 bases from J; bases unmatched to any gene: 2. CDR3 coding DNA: TGTGCCACCAGGGGGACAGGGGGCTTGAACACTGAAGCTTTCTTT. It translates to CATRGTGGLNTEAFF.

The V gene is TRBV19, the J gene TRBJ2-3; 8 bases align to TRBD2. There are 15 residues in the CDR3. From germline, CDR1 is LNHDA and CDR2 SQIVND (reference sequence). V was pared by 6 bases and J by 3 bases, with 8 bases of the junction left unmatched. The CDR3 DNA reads TGTGCCAGTAGACAAGCGGGAGTTATTACAGATACGCAGTATTTT. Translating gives CASRQAGVITDTQYF.

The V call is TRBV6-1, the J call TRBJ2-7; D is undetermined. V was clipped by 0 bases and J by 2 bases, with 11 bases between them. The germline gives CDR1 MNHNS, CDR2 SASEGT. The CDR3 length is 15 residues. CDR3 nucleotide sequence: TGTGCCAGCAGTGAAGCGCACAGTGCCACCTACGAGCAGTACTTC. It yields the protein CASSEAHSATYEQYF.

CDR3 sequence reads: CASSPANTGDGAGELFF. CDR3 nucleotide sequence: TGTGCCAGCAGCCCAGCCAACACAGGGGACGGGGCCGGGGAGCTGTTTTTT. This sequence joins TRBV7-9 and TRBJ2-2, with 7 bases identical to TRBD1. The CDR3 covers 17 residues. Trimming took 5 bases from V and 6 from J; bases not matched to a gene: 15. Per the germline V gene, CDR1 is SEHNR and CDR2 is FQNEAQ (reference sequence).

CDR3 DNA: TGTGCCAGCTCACCAGCTACCCGAGATACGCAGTATTTT. This codes for CASSPATRDTQYF. The chain has TRBV18 and TRBJ2-3; no definite D call. The CDR3 runs to 13 residues. Per germline, CDR1 KGHSH and CDR2 LQKENI. Trimming removed 2 bases at V and 5 bases at J, with 8 bases between.

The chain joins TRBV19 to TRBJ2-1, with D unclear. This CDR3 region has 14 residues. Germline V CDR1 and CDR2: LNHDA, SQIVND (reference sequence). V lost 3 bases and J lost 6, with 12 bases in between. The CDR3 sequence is CASSIPRGINEQFF. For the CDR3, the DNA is TGTGCCAGTAGTATCCCTAGAGGCATCAATGAGCAGTTCTTC.

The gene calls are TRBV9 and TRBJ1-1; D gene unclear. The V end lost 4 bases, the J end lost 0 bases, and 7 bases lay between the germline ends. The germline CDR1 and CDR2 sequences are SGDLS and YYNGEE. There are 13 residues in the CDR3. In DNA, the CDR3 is TGTGCCAGCAGCCCCGACTTGAACACTGAAGCTTTCTTT. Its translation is CASSPDLNTEAFF.

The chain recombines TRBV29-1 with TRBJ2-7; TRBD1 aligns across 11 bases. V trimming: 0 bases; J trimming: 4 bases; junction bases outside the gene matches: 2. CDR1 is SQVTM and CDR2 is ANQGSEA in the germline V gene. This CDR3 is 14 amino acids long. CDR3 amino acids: CSVEEGDRGYEQYF. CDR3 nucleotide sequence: TGCAGCGTTGAAGAGGGGGACAGGGGGTACGAGCAGTACTTC.

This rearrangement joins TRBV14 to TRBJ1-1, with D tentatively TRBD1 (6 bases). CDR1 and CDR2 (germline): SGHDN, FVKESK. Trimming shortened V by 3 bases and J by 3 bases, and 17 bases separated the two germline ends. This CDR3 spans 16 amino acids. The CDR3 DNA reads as TGTGCCAGCAGCCACTACCGGGGGGCGTTAGACACTGAAGCTTTCTTT. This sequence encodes CASSHYRGALDTEAFF.

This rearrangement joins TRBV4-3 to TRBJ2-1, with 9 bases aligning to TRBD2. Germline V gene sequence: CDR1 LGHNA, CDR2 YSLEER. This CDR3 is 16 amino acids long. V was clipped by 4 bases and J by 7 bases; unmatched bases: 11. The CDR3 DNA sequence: TGCGCCAGCAGCCGAGTAGCGGGAGCTCAGGGAAATGAGCAGTTCTTC. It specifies CASSRVAGAQGNEQFF.

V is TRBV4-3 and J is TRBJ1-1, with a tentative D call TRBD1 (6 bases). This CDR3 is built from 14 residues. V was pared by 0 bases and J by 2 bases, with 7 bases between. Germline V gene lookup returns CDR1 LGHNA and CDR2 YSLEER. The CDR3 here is CASSQDRGNTEAFF. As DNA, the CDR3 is TGCGCCAGCAGCCAAGACAGGGGCAACACTGAAGCTTTCTTT.

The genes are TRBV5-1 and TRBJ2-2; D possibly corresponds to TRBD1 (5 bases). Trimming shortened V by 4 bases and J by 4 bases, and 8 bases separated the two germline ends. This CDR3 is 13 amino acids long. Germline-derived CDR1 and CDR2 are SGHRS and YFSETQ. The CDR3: CASSRGGTGELFF. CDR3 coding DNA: TGCGCCAGCAGCAGGGGCGGCACCGGGGAGCTGTTTTTT.

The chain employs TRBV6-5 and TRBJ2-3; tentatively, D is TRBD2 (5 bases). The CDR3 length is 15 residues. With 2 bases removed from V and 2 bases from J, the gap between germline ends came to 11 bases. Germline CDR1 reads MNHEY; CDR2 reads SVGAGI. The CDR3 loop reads CASSYGGPNTDTQYF. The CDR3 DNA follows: TGTGCCAGCAGTTACGGCGGGCCAAACACAGATACGCAGTATTTT.

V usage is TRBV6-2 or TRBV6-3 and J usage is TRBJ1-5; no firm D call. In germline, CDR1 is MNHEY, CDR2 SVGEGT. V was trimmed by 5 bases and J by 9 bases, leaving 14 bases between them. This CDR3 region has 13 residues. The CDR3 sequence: CASSIPGWRPQHF. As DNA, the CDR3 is TGTGCCAGCAGTATTCCGGGGTGGCGGCCCCAGCATTTT.

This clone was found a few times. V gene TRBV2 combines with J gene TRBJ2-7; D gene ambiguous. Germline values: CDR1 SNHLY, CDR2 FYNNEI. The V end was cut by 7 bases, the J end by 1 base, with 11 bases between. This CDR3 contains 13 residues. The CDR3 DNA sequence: TGTGCCAGCACCCATAGCAGATCCTACGAGCAGTACTTC. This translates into CASTHSRSYEQYF.

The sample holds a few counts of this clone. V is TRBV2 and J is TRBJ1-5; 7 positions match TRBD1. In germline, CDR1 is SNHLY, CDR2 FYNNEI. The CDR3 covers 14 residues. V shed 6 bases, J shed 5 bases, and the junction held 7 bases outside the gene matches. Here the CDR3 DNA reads TGTGCCAGCAGCGACGGGACAGTGTATCAGCCCCAGCATTTT. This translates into CASSDGTVYQPQHF.

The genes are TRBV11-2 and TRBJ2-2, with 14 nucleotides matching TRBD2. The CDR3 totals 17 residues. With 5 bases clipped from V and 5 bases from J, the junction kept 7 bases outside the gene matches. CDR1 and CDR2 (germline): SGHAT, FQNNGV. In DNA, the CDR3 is TGTGCCAGCAGCCTCGGACTAGCGGGAGGAGGGACCGGGGAGCTGTTTTTT. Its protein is CASSLGLAGGGTGELFF.

CDR3 DNA: TGTGCCAGCTCACCAGCGACATCATATGGCTACACCTTC. This codes for CASSPATSYGYTF. This chain joins TRBV18 and TRBJ1-2; no reliable D call. The CDR3 sequence is 13 residues long. Germline-derived CDR1 and CDR2 are KGHSH and LQKENI. The V gene lost 2 bases and the J gene lost 5 bases, with 9 bases spanning the gap. The entire variable domain, with the rest obtained from reference TRBV18 and TRBJ1-2, is as follows: NAGVMQNPRHLVRRRGQEARLRCSPMKGHSHVYWYRQLPEEGLKFMVYLQKENIIDESGMPKERFSAEFPKEGPSILRIQQVVRGDSAAYFCASSPATSYGYTFGSGTRLTVV.

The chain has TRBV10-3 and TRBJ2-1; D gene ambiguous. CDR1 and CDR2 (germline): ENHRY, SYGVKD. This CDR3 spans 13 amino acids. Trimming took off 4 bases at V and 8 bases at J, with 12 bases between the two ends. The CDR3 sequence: CAISGMVSDEQFF. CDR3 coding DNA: TGTGCCATCAGTGGCATGGTGTCGGATGAGCAGTTCTTC.

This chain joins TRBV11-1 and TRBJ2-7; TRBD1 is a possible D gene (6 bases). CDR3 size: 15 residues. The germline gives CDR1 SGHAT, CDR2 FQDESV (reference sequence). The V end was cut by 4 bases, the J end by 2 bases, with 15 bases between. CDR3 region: CASSSISTGTYEQYF. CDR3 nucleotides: TGTGCCAGCAGCTCAATCTCGACAGGTACCTACGAGCAGTACTTC.

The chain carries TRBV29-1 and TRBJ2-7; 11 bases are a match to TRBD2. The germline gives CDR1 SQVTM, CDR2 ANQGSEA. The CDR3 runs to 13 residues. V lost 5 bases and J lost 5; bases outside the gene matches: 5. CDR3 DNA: TGCAGCGTTTTCTCTAGCGGGAGGAACGAGCAGTACTTC. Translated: CSVFSSGRNEQYF.

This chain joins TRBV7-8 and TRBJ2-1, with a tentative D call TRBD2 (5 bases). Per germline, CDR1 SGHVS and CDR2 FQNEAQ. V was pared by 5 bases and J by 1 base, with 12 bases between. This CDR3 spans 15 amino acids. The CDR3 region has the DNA TGTGCCAGCAGCCGAGGAGGCCAGTCCTACAATGAGCAGTTCTTC. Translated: CASSRGGQSYNEQFF.

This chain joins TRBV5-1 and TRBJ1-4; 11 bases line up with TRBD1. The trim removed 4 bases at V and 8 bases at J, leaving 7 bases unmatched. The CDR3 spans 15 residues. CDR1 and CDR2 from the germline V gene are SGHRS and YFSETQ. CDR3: CASSGAGTGGEKLFF. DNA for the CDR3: TGCGCCAGCAGCGGAGCCGGGACAGGGGGAGAAAAACTGTTTTTT. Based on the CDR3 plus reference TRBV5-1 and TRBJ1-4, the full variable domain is KAGVTQTPRYLIKTRGQQVTLSCSPISGHRSVSWYQQTPGQGLQFLFEYFSETQRNKGNFPGRFSGRQFSNSRSEMNVSTLELGDSALYLCASSGAGTGGEKLFFGSGTQLSVL.